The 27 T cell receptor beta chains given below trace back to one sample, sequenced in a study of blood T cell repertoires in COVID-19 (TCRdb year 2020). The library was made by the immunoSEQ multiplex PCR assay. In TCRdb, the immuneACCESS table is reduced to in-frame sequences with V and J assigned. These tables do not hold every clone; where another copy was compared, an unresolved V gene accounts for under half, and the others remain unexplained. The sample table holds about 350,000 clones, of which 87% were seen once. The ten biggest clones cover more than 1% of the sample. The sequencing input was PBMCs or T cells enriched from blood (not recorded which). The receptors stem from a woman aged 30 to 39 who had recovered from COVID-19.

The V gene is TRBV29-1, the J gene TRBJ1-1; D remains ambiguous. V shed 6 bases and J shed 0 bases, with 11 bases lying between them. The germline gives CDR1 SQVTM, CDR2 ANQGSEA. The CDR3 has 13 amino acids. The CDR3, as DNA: TGCAGCGTAGTACTCCACTTGAACACTGAAGCTTTCTTT. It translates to CSVVLHLNTEAFF.

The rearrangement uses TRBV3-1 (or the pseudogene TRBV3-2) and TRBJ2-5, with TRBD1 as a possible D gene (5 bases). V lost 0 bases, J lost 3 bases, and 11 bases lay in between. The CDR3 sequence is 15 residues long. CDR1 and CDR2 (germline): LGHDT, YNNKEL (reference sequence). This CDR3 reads CASSQDSSREETQYF. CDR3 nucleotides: TGTGCCAGCAGCCAAGATAGTTCCAGGGAAGAGACCCAGTACTTC.

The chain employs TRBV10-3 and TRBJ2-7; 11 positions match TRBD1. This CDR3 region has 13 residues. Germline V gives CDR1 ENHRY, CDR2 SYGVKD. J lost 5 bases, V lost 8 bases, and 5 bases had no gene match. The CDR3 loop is CAIAGQGGNEQYF. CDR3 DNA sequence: TGTGCCATCGCGGGACAGGGGGGAAACGAGCAGTACTTC.

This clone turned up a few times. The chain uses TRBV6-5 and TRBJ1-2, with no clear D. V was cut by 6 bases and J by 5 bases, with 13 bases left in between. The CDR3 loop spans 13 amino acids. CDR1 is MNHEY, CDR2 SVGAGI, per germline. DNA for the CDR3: TGTGCCAGCAGGAGACTCGGGATGTATGGCTACACCTTC. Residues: CASRRLGMYGYTF.

CDR3 in DNA: TGTGCCAGCAGCTTAGCGGGACAGACTAACTATGGCTACACCTTC. Its translation: CASSLAGQTNYGYTF. This rearrangement joins TRBV13 to TRBJ1-2; 7 bases match TRBD1. Germline V CDR1 and CDR2: PRHDT, FYEKMQ (reference sequence). The junction had 2 bases not matched to a gene; V was cut back by 1 base and J by 0 bases. The CDR3 has 15 amino acids.

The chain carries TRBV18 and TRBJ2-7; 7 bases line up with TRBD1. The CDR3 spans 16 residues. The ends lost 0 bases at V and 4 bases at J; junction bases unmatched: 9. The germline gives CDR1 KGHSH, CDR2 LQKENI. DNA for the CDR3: TGTGCCAGCTCACCACCGCGAGGGACAGCGATTTACGAGCAGTACTTC. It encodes CASSPPRGTAIYEQYF.

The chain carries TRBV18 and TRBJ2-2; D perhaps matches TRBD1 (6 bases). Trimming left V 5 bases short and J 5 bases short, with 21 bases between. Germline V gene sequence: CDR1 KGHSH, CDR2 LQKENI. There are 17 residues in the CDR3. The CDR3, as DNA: TGTGCCAGCTCAGCGGAGCCTATCAGGGGCTGGACCGGGGAGCTGTTTTTT. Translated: CASSAEPIRGWTGELFF.

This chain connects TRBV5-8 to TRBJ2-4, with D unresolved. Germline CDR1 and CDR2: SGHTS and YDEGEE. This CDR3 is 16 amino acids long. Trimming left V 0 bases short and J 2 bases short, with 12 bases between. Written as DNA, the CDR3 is TGTGCCAGCAGCTTGGGAGCTCTCCCCACCAAAAACATTCAGTACTTC. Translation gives CASSLGALPTKNIQYF.

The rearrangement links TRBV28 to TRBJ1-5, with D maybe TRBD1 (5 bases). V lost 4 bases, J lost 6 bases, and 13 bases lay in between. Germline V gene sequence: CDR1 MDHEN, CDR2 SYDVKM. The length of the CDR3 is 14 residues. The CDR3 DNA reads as TGTGCCAGCAGTTCCCCGACAGCTAGTCAGCCCCAGCATTTT. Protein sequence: CASSSPTASQPQHF.

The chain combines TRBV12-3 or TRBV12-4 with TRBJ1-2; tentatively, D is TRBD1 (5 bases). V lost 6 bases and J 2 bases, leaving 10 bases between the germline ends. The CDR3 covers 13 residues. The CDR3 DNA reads TGTGCCAGCAGACAGACAGTGAACTATGGCTACACCTTC. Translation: CASRQTVNYGYTF.

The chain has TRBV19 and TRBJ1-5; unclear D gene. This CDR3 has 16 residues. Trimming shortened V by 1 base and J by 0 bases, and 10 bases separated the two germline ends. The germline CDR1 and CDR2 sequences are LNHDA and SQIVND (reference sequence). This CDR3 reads CASSIGYGYSNQPQHF. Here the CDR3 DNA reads TGTGCCAGTAGTATAGGGTACGGGTATAGCAATCAGCCCCAGCATTTT.

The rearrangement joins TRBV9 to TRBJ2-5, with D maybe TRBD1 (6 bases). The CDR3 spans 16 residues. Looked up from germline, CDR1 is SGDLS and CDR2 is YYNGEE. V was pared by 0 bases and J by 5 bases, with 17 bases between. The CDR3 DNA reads TGTGCCAGCAGCGTAGAACAGGGTTCGATGGGTGAGACCCAGTACTTC. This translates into CASSVEQGSMGETQYF.

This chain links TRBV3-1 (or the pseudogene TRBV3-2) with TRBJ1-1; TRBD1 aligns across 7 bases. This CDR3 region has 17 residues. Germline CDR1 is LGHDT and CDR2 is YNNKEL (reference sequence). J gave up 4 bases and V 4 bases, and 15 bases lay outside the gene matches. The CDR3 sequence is CASSRTNTRGQLTEAFF. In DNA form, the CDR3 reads TGTGCCAGCAGCCGAACTAATACCAGGGGACAGCTCACTGAAGCTTTCTTT.

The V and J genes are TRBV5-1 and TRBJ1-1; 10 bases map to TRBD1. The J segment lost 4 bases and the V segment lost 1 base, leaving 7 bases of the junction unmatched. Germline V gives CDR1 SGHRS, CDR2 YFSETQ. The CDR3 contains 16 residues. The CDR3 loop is CASSLRGQGMGTEAFF. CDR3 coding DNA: TGCGCCAGCAGCTTGAGGGGACAGGGGATGGGCACTGAAGCTTTCTTT.

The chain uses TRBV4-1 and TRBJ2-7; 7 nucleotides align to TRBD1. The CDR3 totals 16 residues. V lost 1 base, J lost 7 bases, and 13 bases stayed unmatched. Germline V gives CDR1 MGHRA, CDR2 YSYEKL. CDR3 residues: CASSQVTGQRTGEQYF. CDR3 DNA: TGCGCCAGCAGCCAAGTAACGGGACAGAGGACAGGAGAGCAGTACTTC.

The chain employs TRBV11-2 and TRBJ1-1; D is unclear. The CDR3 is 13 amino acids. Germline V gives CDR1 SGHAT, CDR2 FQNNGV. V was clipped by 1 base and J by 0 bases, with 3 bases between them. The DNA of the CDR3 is TGTGCCAGCAGCTTAGGAGTGAACACTGAAGCTTTCTTT. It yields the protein CASSLGVNTEAFF.

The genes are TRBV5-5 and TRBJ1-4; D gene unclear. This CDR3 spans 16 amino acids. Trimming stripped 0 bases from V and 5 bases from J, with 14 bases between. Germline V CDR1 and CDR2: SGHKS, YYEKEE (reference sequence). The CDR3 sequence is CASSLALYSWNEKLFF. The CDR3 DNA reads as TGTGCCAGCAGCTTGGCCTTGTACTCCTGGAATGAAAAACTGTTTTTT.

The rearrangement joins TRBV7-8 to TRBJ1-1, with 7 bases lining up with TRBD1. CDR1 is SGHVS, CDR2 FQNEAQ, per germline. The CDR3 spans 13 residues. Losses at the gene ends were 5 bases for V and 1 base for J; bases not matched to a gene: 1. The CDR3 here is CASSPGGNTEAFF. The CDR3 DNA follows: TGTGCCAGCAGCCCAGGGGGGAACACTGAAGCTTTCTTT.

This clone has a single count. This chain's CDR3 is CASSLGTSGLTVAKNIQYF. CDR3 DNA: TGTGCCAGCAGCTTGGGGACTAGCGGGTTGACCGTAGCCAAAAACATTCAGTACTTC. The gene calls are TRBV5-4 and TRBJ2-4; 11 positions match TRBD2. The J segment lost 0 bases and the V segment lost 0 bases, leaving 8 bases of the junction unmatched. CDR1 is SGHNT and CDR2 is YYREEE in the germline V gene (reference sequence). This CDR3 has 19 amino acids.

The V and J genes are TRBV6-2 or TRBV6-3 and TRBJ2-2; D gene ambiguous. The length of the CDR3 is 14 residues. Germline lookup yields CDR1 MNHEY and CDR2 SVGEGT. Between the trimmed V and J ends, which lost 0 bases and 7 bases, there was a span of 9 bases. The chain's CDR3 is CASSYSRSVGELFF. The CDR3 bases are TGTGCCAGCAGTTACTCTCGGTCGGTCGGGGAGCTGTTTTTT.

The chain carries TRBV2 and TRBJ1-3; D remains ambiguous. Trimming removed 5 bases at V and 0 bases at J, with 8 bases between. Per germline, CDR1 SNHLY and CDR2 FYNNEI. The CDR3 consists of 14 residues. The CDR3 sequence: CASSRPSSGNTIYF. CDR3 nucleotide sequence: TGTGCCAGCAGTCGCCCCAGCTCTGGAAACACCATATATTTT.

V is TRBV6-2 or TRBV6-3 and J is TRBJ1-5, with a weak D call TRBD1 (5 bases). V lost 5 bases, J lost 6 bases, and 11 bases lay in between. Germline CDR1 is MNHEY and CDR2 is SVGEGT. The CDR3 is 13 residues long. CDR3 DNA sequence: TGTGCCAGCAGTCTCGGCGGGGGTCAGCCCCAGCATTTT. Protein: CASSLGGGQPQHF.

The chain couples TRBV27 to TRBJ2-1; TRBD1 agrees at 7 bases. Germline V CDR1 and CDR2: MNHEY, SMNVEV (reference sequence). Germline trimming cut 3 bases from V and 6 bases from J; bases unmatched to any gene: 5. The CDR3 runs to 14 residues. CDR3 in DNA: TGTGCCAGCAGTTTTCGGTCAGGGGGCAATGAGCAGTTCTTC. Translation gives CASSFRSGGNEQFF.

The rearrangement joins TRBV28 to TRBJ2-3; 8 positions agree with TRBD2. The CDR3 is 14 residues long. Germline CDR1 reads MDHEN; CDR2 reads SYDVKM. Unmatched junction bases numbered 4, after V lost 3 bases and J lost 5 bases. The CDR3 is CASSFSGGKDTQYF. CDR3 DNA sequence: TGTGCCAGCAGTTTTTCGGGGGGGAAAGATACGCAGTATTTT.

CDR3 loop: CASSSTGGVNTGELFF. In DNA, the CDR3 is TGTGCCAGCAGTTCAACAGGGGGCGTGAACACCGGGGAGCTGTTTTTT. The chain joins TRBV28 to TRBJ2-2; 9 bases align to TRBD1. V lost 4 bases, J lost 1 base, and 4 bases stayed unmatched. The CDR3 runs 16 residues. Germline loops: CDR1 MDHEN, CDR2 SYDVKM.

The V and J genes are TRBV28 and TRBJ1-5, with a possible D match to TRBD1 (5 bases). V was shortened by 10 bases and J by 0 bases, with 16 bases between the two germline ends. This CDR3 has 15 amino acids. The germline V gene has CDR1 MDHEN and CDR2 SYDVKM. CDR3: CATLGRQHSNQPQHF. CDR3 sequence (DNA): TGTGCCACCCTCGGTAGACAGCATAGCAATCAGCCCCAGCATTTT.

CDR3 in amino acids: CASTGGGASYEQYF. Written as DNA, the CDR3 is TGTGCCAGCACTGGCGGGGGGGCTTCCTACGAGCAGTACTTC. The V call is TRBV28, the J call TRBJ2-7, with 9 bases matching TRBD2. Trimming took 7 bases from V and 1 from J; bases not matched to a gene: 5. CDR1 and CDR2 from the germline V gene are MDHEN and SYDVKM. The CDR3 contains 14 residues.